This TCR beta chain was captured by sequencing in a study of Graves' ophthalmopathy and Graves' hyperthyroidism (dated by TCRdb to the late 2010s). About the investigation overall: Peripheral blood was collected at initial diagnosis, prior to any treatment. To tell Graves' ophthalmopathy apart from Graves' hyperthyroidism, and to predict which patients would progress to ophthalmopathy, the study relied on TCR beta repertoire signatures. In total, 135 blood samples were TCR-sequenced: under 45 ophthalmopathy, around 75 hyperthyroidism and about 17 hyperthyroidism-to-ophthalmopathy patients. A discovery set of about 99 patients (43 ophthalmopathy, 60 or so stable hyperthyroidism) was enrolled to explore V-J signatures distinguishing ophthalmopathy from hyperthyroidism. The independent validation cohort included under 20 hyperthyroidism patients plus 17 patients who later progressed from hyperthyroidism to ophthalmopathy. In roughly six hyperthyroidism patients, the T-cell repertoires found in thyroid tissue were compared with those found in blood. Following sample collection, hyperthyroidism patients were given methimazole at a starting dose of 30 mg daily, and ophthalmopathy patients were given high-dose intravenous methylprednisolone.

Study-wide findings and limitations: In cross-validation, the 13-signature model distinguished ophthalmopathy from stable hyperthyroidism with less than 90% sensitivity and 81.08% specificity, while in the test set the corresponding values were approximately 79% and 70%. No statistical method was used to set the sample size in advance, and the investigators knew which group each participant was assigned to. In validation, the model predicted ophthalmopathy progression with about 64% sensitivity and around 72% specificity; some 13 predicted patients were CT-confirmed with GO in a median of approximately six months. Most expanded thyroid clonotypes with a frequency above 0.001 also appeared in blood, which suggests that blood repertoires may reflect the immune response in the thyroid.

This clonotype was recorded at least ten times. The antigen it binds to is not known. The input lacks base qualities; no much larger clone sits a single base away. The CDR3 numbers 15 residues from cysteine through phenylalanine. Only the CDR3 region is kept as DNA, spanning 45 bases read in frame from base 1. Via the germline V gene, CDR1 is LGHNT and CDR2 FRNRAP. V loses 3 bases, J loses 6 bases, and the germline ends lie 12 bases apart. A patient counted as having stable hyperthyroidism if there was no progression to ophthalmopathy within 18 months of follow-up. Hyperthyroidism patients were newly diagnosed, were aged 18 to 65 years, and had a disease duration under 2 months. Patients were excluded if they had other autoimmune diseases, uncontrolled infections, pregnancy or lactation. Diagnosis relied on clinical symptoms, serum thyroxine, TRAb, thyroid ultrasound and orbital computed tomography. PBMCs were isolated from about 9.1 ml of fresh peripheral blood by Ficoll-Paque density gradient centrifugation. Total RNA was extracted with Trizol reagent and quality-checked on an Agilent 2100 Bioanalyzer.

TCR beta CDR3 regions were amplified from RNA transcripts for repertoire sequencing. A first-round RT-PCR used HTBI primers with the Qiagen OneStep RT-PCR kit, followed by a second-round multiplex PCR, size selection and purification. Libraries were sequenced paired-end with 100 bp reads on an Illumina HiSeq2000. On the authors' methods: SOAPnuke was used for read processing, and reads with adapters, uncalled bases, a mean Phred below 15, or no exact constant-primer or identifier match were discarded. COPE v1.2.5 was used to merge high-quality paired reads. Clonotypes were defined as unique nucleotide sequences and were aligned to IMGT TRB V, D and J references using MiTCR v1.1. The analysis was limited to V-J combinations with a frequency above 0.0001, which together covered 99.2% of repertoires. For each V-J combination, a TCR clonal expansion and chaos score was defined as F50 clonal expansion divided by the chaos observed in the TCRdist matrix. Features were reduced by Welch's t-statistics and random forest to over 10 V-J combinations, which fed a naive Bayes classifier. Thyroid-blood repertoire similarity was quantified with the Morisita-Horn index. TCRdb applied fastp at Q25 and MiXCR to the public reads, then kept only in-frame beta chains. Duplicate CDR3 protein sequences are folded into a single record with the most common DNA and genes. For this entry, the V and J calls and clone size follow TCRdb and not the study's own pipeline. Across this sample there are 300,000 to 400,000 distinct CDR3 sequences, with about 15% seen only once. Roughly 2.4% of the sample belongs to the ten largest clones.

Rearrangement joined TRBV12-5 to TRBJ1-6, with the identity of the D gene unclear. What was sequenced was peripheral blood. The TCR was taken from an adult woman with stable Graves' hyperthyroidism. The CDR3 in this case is CASGFVGRSNSPLHF. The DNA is TGTGCTAGTGGTTTTGTGGGGAGGTCTAATTCACCCCTCCACTTT.